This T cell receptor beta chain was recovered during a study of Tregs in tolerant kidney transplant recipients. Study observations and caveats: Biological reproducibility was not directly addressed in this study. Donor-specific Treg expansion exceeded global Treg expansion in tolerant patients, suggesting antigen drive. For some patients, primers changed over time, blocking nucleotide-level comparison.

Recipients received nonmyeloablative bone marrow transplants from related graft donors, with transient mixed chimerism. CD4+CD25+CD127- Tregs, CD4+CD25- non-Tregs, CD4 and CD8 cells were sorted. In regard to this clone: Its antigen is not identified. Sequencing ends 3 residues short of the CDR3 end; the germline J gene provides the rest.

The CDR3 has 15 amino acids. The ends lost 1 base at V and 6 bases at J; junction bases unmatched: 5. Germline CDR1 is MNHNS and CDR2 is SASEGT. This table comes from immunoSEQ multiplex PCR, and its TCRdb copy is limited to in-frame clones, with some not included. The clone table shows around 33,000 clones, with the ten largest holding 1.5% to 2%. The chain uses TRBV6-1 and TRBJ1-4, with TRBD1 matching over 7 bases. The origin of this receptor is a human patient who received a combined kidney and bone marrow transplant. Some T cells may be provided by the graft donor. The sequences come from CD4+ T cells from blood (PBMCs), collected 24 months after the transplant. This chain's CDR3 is CASSEDHRGYEKLFF. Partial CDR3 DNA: TGTGCCAGCAGTGAAGACCACAGGGGCTATGAAAAA.